These 14 T cell receptor beta chains share one sample of origin, sequenced in a study of control samples from healthy donors and cancer patients. Sequencing was performed with immunoSEQ multiplex PCR; in TCRdb, only in-frame clones are kept and a portion is missing. The sample includes 130,000 or so clones, about 90% of them seen just once. The sample was blood. Receptor source: a woman aged 45-65 years in good health.

The V gene is TRBV6-6, the J gene TRBJ1-2; D might be TRBD1 (5 bases). Trimming left V 11 bases short and J 4 bases short, with 11 bases between. The length of the CDR3 is 11 residues. The V gene's germline CDR1 is MNHNY and CDR2 SVGAGI (reference sequence). The CDR3 spells CAGRDGYGYTF. CDR3 in DNA: TGTGCCGGTCGGGACGGCTATGGCTACACCTTC.

In its sample, this clone was seen once. This sequence joins TRBV9 and TRBJ1-2, with D uncertain. The CDR3 loop spans 15 amino acids. V lost 0 bases and J lost 4, with 13 bases in between. Germline CDR1 reads SGDLS; CDR2 reads YYNGEE. The CDR3 sequence is CASSVDLTGSYGYTF. CDR3 sequence (DNA): TGTGCCAGCAGCGTAGACCTGACGGGGAGCTATGGCTACACCTTC. The entire variable domain, with the rest obtained from reference TRBV9 and TRBJ1-2, is as follows: DSGVTQTPKHLITATGQRVTLRCSPRSGDLSVYWYQQSLDQGLQFLIQYYNGEERAKGNILERFSAQQFPDLHSELNLSSLELGDSALYFCASSVDLTGSYGYTFGSGTRLTVV.

The J gene is TRBJ2-1, the V gene TRBV11-2, with 10 nucleotides matching TRBD2. CDR1 is SGHAT and CDR2 is FQNNGV in the germline V gene. The CDR3 extends over 17 amino acids. Trimming took 0 bases from V and 8 from J; bases not matched to a gene: 10. The DNA for the CDR3 is TGTGCCAGCAGCTTAGATAATTGGGCTAGCGGGAGCGATGAGCAGTTCTTC. Amino acids: CASSLDNWASGSDEQFF.

CDR3 bases: TGTGCCAGCAGTTTTCGCCCCGGCGGGTACTTCTACAATGAGCAGTTCTTC. It specifies CASSFRPGGYFYNEQFF. The chain couples TRBV27 to TRBJ2-1, with D possibly matching TRBD2 (5 bases). The germline V gene encodes CDR1 MNHEY and CDR2 SMNVEV (reference sequence). CDR3 length: 17 amino acids. With 3 bases removed from V and 3 bases from J, the gap between germline ends came to 18 bases.

This chain links TRBV7-9 with TRBJ2-7; 14 bases line up with TRBD2. J was trimmed by 4 bases and V by 5 bases; bases with no gene match: 4. CDR3 length: 15 amino acids. The germline gives CDR1 SEHNR, CDR2 FQNEAQ (reference sequence). The CDR3 nucleotides read TGTGCCAGCAGCATCAGGACTAGCGGGAGGTACGAGCAGTACTTC. Protein sequence: CASSIRTSGRYEQYF.

This chain links TRBV6-5 with TRBJ1-1; 7 bases match TRBD1. CDR3 length: 14 residues. The ends lost 7 bases at V and 4 bases at J; junction bases unmatched: 9. Per the germline V gene, CDR1 is MNHEY and CDR2 is SVGAGI. The CDR3 sequence is CASNGQARSTEAFF. The CDR3 region has the DNA TGTGCCAGCAACGGACAGGCTCGGAGCACTGAAGCTTTCTTT.

The chain recombines TRBV5-1 with TRBJ1-1; TRBD1 might be the D (6 bases). Germline V lookup: CDR1 SGHRS, CDR2 YFSETQ. V was clipped by 4 bases and J by 4 bases, with 11 bases between them. CDR3 size: 13 residues. The DNA for the CDR3 is TGCGCCAGCAGCGGGGGCTTCGGCACTGAAGCTTTCTTT. Its protein product is CASSGGFGTEAFF.

This clone was seen once. This chain joins TRBV2 and TRBJ2-3; possible D gene TRBD1, 6 bases. This CDR3 has 12 residues. The V gene's germline CDR1 is SNHLY and CDR2 FYNNEI. The V end was cut by 5 bases, the J end by 5 bases, with 8 bases between. The CDR3 sequence is CASSTGLDTQYF. The CDR3 bases are TGTGCCAGCAGTACAGGGTTAGATACGCAGTATTTT.

The chain couples TRBV27 to TRBJ1-2; TRBD1 matches 7 bases. The germline CDR1 and CDR2 sequences are MNHEY and SMNVEV (reference sequence). The CDR3 is 14 amino acids. V was pared by 10 bases and J by 0 bases, with 8 bases of the junction left unmatched. The CDR3 reads CATRPGQPNYGYTF. The DNA of the CDR3 is TGTGCCACCCGTCCGGGACAGCCTAACTATGGCTACACCTTC.

This clone was seen once. V and J are TRBV29-1 and TRBJ1-1; D gene unclear. V lost 5 bases, J lost 5 bases, and 12 bases lay in between. The CDR3 spans 12 residues. The germline V gene encodes CDR1 SQVTM and CDR2 ANQGSEA. CDR3 sequence: CSVHRAGTEAFF. CDR3 nucleotides: TGCAGCGTTCATAGGGCGGGAACTGAAGCTTTCTTT.

This clone was detected only a few times. The chain combines TRBV20-1 with TRBJ2-1; a weak D match, TRBD2 (6 bases). The CDR3 length is 16 residues. The V gene lost 5 bases and the J gene lost 2 bases, with 19 bases spanning the gap. Germline V gene data show CDR1 as DFQATT and CDR2 as SNEGSKA (reference sequence). CDR3 in DNA: TGCAGTGCTCGTGAGGGGCGGAGGGCAACCTACAATGAGCAGTTCTTC. As protein: CSAREGRRATYNEQFF.

The rearrangement joins TRBV27 to TRBJ2-1, with a tentative D call TRBD1 (6 bases). Germline values: CDR1 MNHEY, CDR2 SMNVEV (reference sequence). The CDR3 consists of 16 residues. The V gene lost 0 bases and the J gene lost 6 bases, with 15 bases spanning the gap. The CDR3 nucleotides are TGTGCCAGCAGTTTATCGGTTACAGGGTTTGGCAATGAGCAGTTCTTC. This gives the protein CASSLSVTGFGNEQFF.

The chain has TRBV6-5 and TRBJ1-6, with D possibly TRBD1 on 6 matching bases. CDR1 and CDR2 from the germline V gene are MNHEY and SVGAGI. V was pared by 2 bases and J by 13 bases, with 18 bases between. CDR3 size: 15 residues. In DNA form, the CDR3 reads TGTGCCAGCAGTTACAACGGCAGGAGGGACAACCCCCTCCACTTT. This codes for CASSYNGRRDNPLHF.

The rearrangement links TRBV5-8 to TRBJ1-6, with TRBD1 identical over 8 bases. With 1 base clipped from V and 8 bases from J, the junction kept 2 bases outside the gene matches. The CDR3 consists of 14 residues. From germline, CDR1 is SGHTS and CDR2 YDEGEE. In DNA form, the CDR3 reads TGTGCCAGCAGCTTGCTGACAGGGGATTCACCCCTCCACTTT. This codes for CASSLLTGDSPLHF.